The rows below give T cell receptor beta chains drawn from one sample of a study of shared clonotypes between healthy human individuals. The method was immunoSEQ multiplex PCR; TCRdb's version includes in-frame clones alone and lacks a portion of them. Here the sample spans 2 million to 2.5 million clones, approximately 94% being singletons. Material for sequencing was naive CD4+ T cells sorted from blood. Receptor source: a young man in good health. CDR3s include the opening cysteine and the closing phenylalanine or tryptophan. Fields, in order: clone size, V gene, D gene, J gene, CDR3 protein, CDR3 DNA. A D gene is named only where the DNA matches it firmly. Clone size, where shown, is once, few, many, or a class for clones that have expanded.

abundance: -; v_gene: TRBV7-9; d_gene: TRBD2; j_gene: TRBJ2-7; CDR3aa: CASSYSGYSSYEQYF; CDR3nt: TGTGCCAGCAGCTATAGCGGGTATAGCTCCTACGAGCAGTACTTC
abundance: -; v_gene: TRBV6-5; d_gene: -; j_gene: TRBJ1-2; CDR3aa: CASSRAAGYGYTF; CDR3nt: TGTGCCAGCAGCAGGGCCGCTGGCTATGGCTACACCTTC
abundance: -; v_gene: TRBV5-1; d_gene: -; j_gene: TRBJ1-1; CDR3aa: CASSLYGLNTEAFF; CDR3nt: TGCGCCAGCAGCTTGTACGGATTGAACACTGAAGCTTTCTTT
abundance: -; v_gene: TRBV9; d_gene: TRBD1; j_gene: TRBJ1-2; CDR3aa: CASSPPGQVTLGYTF; CDR3nt: TGTGCCAGCAGCCCCCCGGGACAGGTGACTCTTGGCTACACCTTC
abundance: -; v_gene: TRBV28; d_gene: TRBD1; j_gene: TRBJ1-4; CDR3aa: CASSLKGQGAPQATNEKLFF; CDR3nt: TGTGCCAGCAGTTTAAAGGGACAGGGGGCACCCCAAGCAACTAATGAAAAACTGTTTTTT
abundance: -; v_gene: TRBV9; d_gene: TRBD2; j_gene: TRBJ2-5; CDR3aa: CASSVASGREGKETQYF; CDR3nt: TGTGCCAGCAGCGTGGCCTCGGGGCGGGAGGGGAAAGAGACCCAGTACTTC
abundance: -; v_gene: TRBV6-6; d_gene: -; j_gene: TRBJ1-6; CDR3aa: CASNSPSRALNSPLHF; CDR3nt: TGTGCCAGCAACTCCCCAAGCAGGGCCCTTAATTCACCCCTCCACTTT
abundance: -; v_gene: TRBV7-2; d_gene: -; j_gene: TRBJ2-5; CDR3aa: CASSLGSRETQYF; CDR3nt: TGTGCCAGCAGCTTAGGGTCGCGGGAGACCCAGTACTTC
abundance: -; v_gene: TRBV27; d_gene: TRBD2; j_gene: TRBJ2-5; CDR3aa: CASSFSGSPETQYF; CDR3nt: TGTGCCAGCAGTTTTAGCGGGAGCCCTGAGACCCAGTACTTC
abundance: -; v_gene: TRBV19; d_gene: -; j_gene: TRBJ1-2; CDR3aa: CASSRIRGLYGYTF; CDR3nt: TGTGCCAGTAGTAGAATCAGGGGACTCTATGGCTACACCTTC
abundance: -; v_gene: TRBV5-4; d_gene: -; j_gene: TRBJ1-1; CDR3aa: CASSLSGGPF; CDR3nt: TGTGCCAGCAGCTTATCCGGGGGACCATTT
abundance: -; v_gene: TRBV5-1; d_gene: TRBD2; j_gene: TRBJ2-1; CDR3aa: CASSPTSGSLNEQFF; CDR3nt: TGCGCCAGCAGTCCAACTAGCGGGAGTTTAAATGAGCAGTTCTTC
abundance: -; v_gene: TRBV18; d_gene: TRBD1; j_gene: TRBJ2-1; CDR3aa: CASSLWGTGSYNEQFF; CDR3nt: TGTGCCAGCTCACTCTGGGGGACAGGGTCTTACAATGAGCAGTTCTTC
abundance: -; v_gene: TRBV6-1; d_gene: TRBD1; j_gene: TRBJ2-7; CDR3aa: CASGRQGTLAYEQYF; CDR3nt: TGTGCCAGCGGGAGACAGGGGACCCTGGCCTACGAGCAGTACTTC
abundance: -; v_gene: TRBV5-1; d_gene: -; j_gene: TRBJ2-3; CDR3aa: CASSLEGGTDTQYF; CDR3nt: TGCGCCAGCAGCTTGGAGGGAGGCACAGATACGCAGTATTTT
abundance: -; v_gene: TRBV29-1; d_gene: TRBD1; j_gene: TRBJ1-1; CDR3aa: CSVALQGVALEAFF; CDR3nt: TGCAGCGTCGCCCTTCAGGGGGTCGCTTTAGAAGCTTTCTTT
abundance: -; v_gene: TRBV5-6; d_gene: -; j_gene: TRBJ2-5; CDR3aa: CASSLGQKETQYF; CDR3nt: TGTGCCAGCAGCTTGGGCCAGAAAGAGACCCAGTACTTC
abundance: -; v_gene: TRBV4-2; d_gene: TRBD1; j_gene: TRBJ2-7; CDR3aa: CASRRDSSSYEQYF; CDR3nt: TGTGCCAGCAGACGGGACAGCAGCTCCTACGAGCAGTACTTC
abundance: -; v_gene: TRBV6-1; d_gene: -; j_gene: TRBJ1-5; CDR3aa: CASMRLVSNQPQHF; CDR3nt: TGTGCCAGCATGAGGTTGGTGAGCAATCAGCCCCAGCATTTT
abundance: -; v_gene: TRBV7-2; d_gene: -; j_gene: TRBJ1-5; CDR3aa: CASSLAPQQPQHF; CDR3nt: TGTGCCAGCAGCTTAGCGCCCCAGCAGCCCCAGCATTTT
abundance: -; v_gene: TRBV7-9; d_gene: TRBD2; j_gene: TRBJ2-1; CDR3aa: CASSHIGLAGVYEQFF; CDR3nt: TGTGCCAGCAGCCATATAGGACTAGCGGGAGTATACGAGCAGTTCTTC
abundance: once; v_gene: TRBV11-2; d_gene: TRBD2; j_gene: TRBJ2-1; CDR3aa: CASSLVLAEGVREQFF; CDR3nt: TGTGCCAGCAGCTTAGTCCTAGCGGAGGGAGTACGTGAGCAGTTCTTC
abundance: -; v_gene: TRBV19; d_gene: TRBD2; j_gene: TRBJ2-1; CDR3aa: CASRVEGGDYNEQFF; CDR3nt: TGTGCCAGTAGAGTGGAGGGAGGGGACTACAATGAGCAGTTCTTC
abundance: -; v_gene: TRBV29-1; d_gene: TRBD1; j_gene: TRBJ2-7; CDR3aa: CSVGQGNEQYF; CDR3nt: TGCAGCGTGGGACAGGGGAACGAGCAGTACTTC
abundance: -; v_gene: TRBV6-5; d_gene: -; j_gene: TRBJ2-2; CDR3aa: CASSRAGVPGELFF; CDR3nt: TGTGCCAGCAGTAGAGCAGGGGTGCCCGGGGAGCTGTTTTTT
abundance: -; v_gene: TRBV5-4; d_gene: -; j_gene: TRBJ2-3; CDR3aa: CASSLQGGTDTQYF; CDR3nt: TGTGCCAGCAGTCTCCAGGGGGGGACAGATACGCAGTATTTT
abundance: -; v_gene: TRBV6-5; d_gene: -; j_gene: TRBJ2-3; CDR3aa: CASSYQPRNTQYF; CDR3nt: TGTGCCAGCAGTTACCAGCCCAGGAATACGCAGTATTTT
abundance: -; v_gene: TRBV28; d_gene: -; j_gene: TRBJ2-3; CDR3aa: CASSLSPIPGHSTDTQYF; CDR3nt: TGTGCCAGCAGTTTATCTCCAATACCGGGACATAGCACAGATACGCAGTATTTT
abundance: -; v_gene: TRBV29-1; d_gene: -; j_gene: TRBJ2-7; CDR3aa: CSVHRDISYEQYF; CDR3nt: TGCAGCGTTCACCGGGACATCTCCTACGAGCAGTACTTC
abundance: -; v_gene: TRBV5-4; d_gene: -; j_gene: TRBJ2-7; CDR3aa: CASSLGAGAGSGEQYF; CDR3nt: TGTGCCAGCAGCTTGGGGGCAGGGGCGGGCTCGGGCGAGCAGTACTTC
abundance: -; v_gene: TRBV4-1; d_gene: -; j_gene: TRBJ1-2; CDR3aa: CASSPGGGGSNYGYTF; CDR3nt: TGCGCCAGCAGCCCTGGGGGAGGGGGGAGTAACTATGGCTACACCTTC